The source of this T cell receptor beta chain is a study of immune evolution from preneoplasia to lung adenocarcinoma. Study in general: HLA loss of heterozygosity: less than 9% AIS, about 14% MIA, over 30% ADC, none AAH. Study outcomes and limitations: Normal lung had the highest top T cell clone frequencies.

Turning to this clone: Its cognate antigen is unknown.

Sequencing used immunoSEQ multiplex PCR; TCRdb keeps in-frame clones, though not all of them. The sample includes 9,500 to 13,000 clones, around 78% of them seen just once. This CDR3 region has 15 residues. Germline CDR1 SGHDN, CDR2 FVKESK. Histologic diagnosis was independently verified by two lung pathologists. This sequence was found in a person aged 70 to 80 with lung adenocarcinoma. Sequencing used FFPE minimally invasive lung adenocarcinoma tissue. V usage is TRBV14 and J usage is TRBJ2-5; 8 nucleotides match TRBD1. TRBJ2-7 explains the end of the DNA better; the J call may be wrong. CDR3 in amino acids: CASSQDRVRKYEQYF. CDR3 bases: TGTGCCAGCAGCCAGGACAGGGTGAGGAAATACGAGCAGTACTTC.